Given below is one T cell receptor (beta chain) in context. Germline V lookup: CDR1 SNHLY, CDR2 FYNNEI. The V and J ends lost 2 bases and 4 bases respectively, with 12 bases between them. The CDR3 contains 14 residues. These data belong to a study of blood T cell repertoires in COVID-19. Study summary: COVID-19 samples from acute and convalescent phases originated in the United States, Italy and Spain.

Produced via immunoSEQ multiplex PCR; TCRdb's table is partial and in-frame only. The profile shows 75,000 to 95,000 clones, roughly 89% of them singletons. The TCR originated in a woman in her fifties or sixties with COVID-19, enrolled during active disease. This chain joins TRBV2 and TRBJ2-7; maybe TRBD1 (5 bases). Sequenced input: peripheral blood. The DNA of the CDR3 is TGTGCCAGCAGTGAAATCCCAGACAGATACGAGCAGTACTTC. Translation: CASSEIPDRYEQYF.